This T cell receptor (beta chain) was retrieved from a study of T-cell memory formation after mild COVID-19. The wider study: Largely donor-specific sequence clusters came from two donors. Study conclusions and caveats: Some clones that responded were present in memory (sampled pre-infection), which suggests cross-reactive memory joined.

Sample barcodes and UMIs were carried by the TCR alpha and TCR beta cDNA libraries that 5'RACE generated with constant-segment primers. TCRdb analysed the 5' RACE reads with MiXCR anew, one entry per CDR3 protein. The repertoire has hundreds of thousands of distinct CDR3 sequences, under 30% of them found once; the top ten carry around an eighth. Many counts were recorded for this clonotype. What it binds is unknown. There are 15 residues in the CDR3. In germline, CDR1 is SGHDN, CDR2 FVKESK. The ends were cut back, 1 base at V and 0 bases at J, with 8 bases in the middle. Sequencing was done on a sample of PBMCs or a T cell subset sorted from them (not recorded which). The sequence was obtained from an adult woman who had mild COVID-19 (a few samples of this study predate the infection). Cell type and time point are not known. The chain couples TRBV14 to TRBJ2-3; the D gene is possibly TRBD2 (5 bases). DNA for the CDR3: TGTGCCAGCAGCCAAGCCGCGGGCAGCACAGATACGCAGTATTTT. Residues: CASSQAAGSTDTQYF. The whole variable domain, remainder taken from reference TRBV14 and TRBJ2-3, is EAGVTQFPSHSVIEKGQTVTLRCDPISGHDNLYWYRRVMGKEIKFLLHFVKESKQDESGMPNNRFLAERTGGTYSTLKVQPAELEDSGVYFCASSQAAGSTDTQYFGPGTRLTVL.